Listed here are 19 T cell receptor beta chains from one sample, sequenced in a study of Ad26.COV2.S vaccination and SARS-CoV-2 variants. Here immunoSEQ multiplex PCR was the method, and the copy in TCRdb shows in-frame clones only, minus some. Here the sample spans roughly 700,000 clones, about 89% being singletons. Treatment specified: around 19 received Ad26.COV2.S at low or high dose, single or two shots; 5 received placebo; per-sample allocation not given. Day 63 following the first vaccine or placebo injection was when the samples were taken. The sample here was peripheral blood, taken in a trial of Ad26.COV2.S vaccine versus placebo. The receptors were sampled from a person aged 18-60 years who received the Ad26.COV2.S COVID-19 vaccine or a placebo.

The V call is TRBV30, the J call TRBJ1-4; the match to TRBD1 covers 7 bases. The CDR3 totals 14 residues. Germline CDR1 is GTSNPN and CDR2 is SVGIG (reference sequence). Trimming cost V 3 bases and J 6 bases; bases outside gene matches: 7. The CDR3 nucleotides are TGTGCCTGGAGCACAGGGGCGGAGGATGAAAAACTGTTTTTT. Its protein is CAWSTGAEDEKLFF.

The chain is built from TRBV7-3 and TRBJ2-3; TRBD2 agrees at 8 bases. Germline CDR1 and CDR2: SGHTA and FQGTGA. The trim removed 2 bases at V and 2 bases at J, leaving 9 bases unmatched. This CDR3 is built from 17 residues. The CDR3 region is CASSLYTSGGATDTQYF. CDR3 nucleotides: TGTGCCAGCAGCTTATACACCTCCGGGGGGGCCACAGATACGCAGTATTTT.

The chain is built from TRBV14 and TRBJ2-7; possibly TRBD1 or TRBD2 for D (5 bases each). Germline V gives CDR1 SGHDN, CDR2 FVKESK. CDR3 length equals 18 residues. The V end lost 3 bases, the J end lost 5 bases, and 26 bases lay between the germline ends. CDR3 in amino acids: CASSQGMGPGSVANEQYF. CDR3 DNA sequence: TGTGCCAGCAGCCAGGGTATGGGACCGGGGAGCGTCGCCAACGAGCAGTACTTC.

The V gene is TRBV19, the J gene TRBJ2-5; 8 bases agree with TRBD1. The V and J ends lost 2 bases and 5 bases, in that order; junction bases with no gene match: 10. CDR1 and CDR2 (germline): LNHDA, SQIVND (reference sequence). The CDR3 covers 16 residues. The CDR3 here is CASSISRGQVWETQYF. In nucleotides, the CDR3 is TGTGCCAGTAGTATAAGTCGGGGACAGGTGTGGGAGACCCAGTACTTC.

V and J are TRBV6-5 and TRBJ2-7; 10 nucleotides match TRBD2. Germline CDR1 reads MNHEY; CDR2 reads SVGAGI. The CDR3 extends over 16 amino acids. Trimming at V came to 2 bases and at J to 2 bases, leaving 6 bases not matched to a gene. The CDR3 region is CASSYPAGGRTYEQYF. CDR3 sequence (DNA): TGTGCCAGCAGTTACCCAGCGGGAGGGCGAACCTACGAGCAGTACTTC.

This clone was seen once. The rearrangement joins TRBV10-3 to TRBJ1-2, with D possibly matching TRBD1 (6 bases). CDR3 size: 15 residues. The V and J ends lost 8 bases and 2 bases respectively, with 18 bases between them. The V gene's germline CDR1 is ENHRY and CDR2 SYGVKD. Written as DNA, the CDR3 is TGTGCCATCGGGGGCGACGCATCCCTAAACTATGGCTACACCTTC. As protein: CAIGGDASLNYGYTF.

The chain uses TRBV30 and TRBJ1-1; TRBD1 agrees at 11 bases. The junction had 9 bases not matched to a gene; V was cut back by 8 bases and J by 1 base. The CDR3 runs to 15 residues. CDR1 is GTSNPN, CDR2 SVGIG, per germline (reference sequence). The CDR3 region has the DNA TGTGCCCGCTCCGGGACAGGGGGGACGAACACTGAAGCTTTCTTT. As protein: CARSGTGGTNTEAFF.

The CDR3 loop is CASSAGLLSSEQYF. The CDR3 region has the DNA TGTGCCAGCAGCGCGGGACTCCTGTCTTCCGAGCAGTACTTC. The chain recombines TRBV5-4 with TRBJ2-7; D may be TRBD2 (6 bases). This CDR3 is built from 14 residues. Germline V gene sequence: CDR1 SGHNT, CDR2 YYREEE (reference sequence). Trimming removed 4 bases from V and 6 bases from J, with 17 bases in between.

This clone was seen only a few times. The chain is built from TRBV6-1 and TRBJ1-4; D remains unclear. CDR3 length: 12 residues. Between the trimmed V and J ends, which lost 4 bases and 8 bases, there was a span of 8 bases. Germline V CDR1 and CDR2: MNHNS, SASEGT. This CDR3 reads CASSVAVEKLFF. Written as DNA, the CDR3 is TGTGCCAGCAGTGTTGCGGTGGAAAAACTGTTTTTT.

V usage is TRBV6-5 and J usage is TRBJ1-5; no reliable D call. CDR1 and CDR2 (germline): MNHEY, SVGAGI. V was shortened by 6 bases and J by 1 base, with 13 bases between the two germline ends. The CDR3 sequence is 15 residues long. CDR3 in amino acids: CASSQRGQSNQPQHF. The CDR3 DNA reads TGTGCCAGCAGCCAACGTGGCCAGAGCAATCAGCCCCAGCATTTT.

The J gene is TRBJ2-2, the V gene TRBV21-1; the D call of TRBD1 is as the table states it, not checked on the DNA. TRBV21-1 is an annotated pseudogene. This CDR3 spans 15 amino acids. CDR3 coding DNA: TGTGCCAGCAGCGTCGCAGGGCTGAACACCGGGGAGCTGTTTTTT. This gives the protein CASSVAGLNTGELFF.

This rearrangement joins TRBV20-1 to TRBJ1-1; a weak D match, TRBD1 (5 bases). Per germline, CDR1 DFQATT and CDR2 SNEGSKA (reference sequence). V lost 3 bases and J lost 3, with 8 bases in between. The CDR3 covers 12 residues. The CDR3: CSASKGDTEAFF. Here the CDR3 DNA reads TGCAGTGCTAGTAAAGGGGACACTGAAGCTTTCTTT.

V and J are TRBV20-1 and TRBJ2-7; the match to TRBD2 covers 8 bases. V gave up 3 bases and J gave up 0 bases; unmatched junction bases: 10. The length of the CDR3 is 16 residues. Germline V gives CDR1 DFQATT, CDR2 SNEGSKA (reference sequence). CDR3 residues: CSASGRRGAFSYEQYF. The CDR3 coding sequence is TGCAGTGCTAGTGGAAGGCGGGGGGCCTTCTCCTACGAGCAGTACTTC.

In DNA form, the CDR3 reads TGCGCCAGCAGCAACTCGCCGGGTGAAAAACTGTTTTTT. Translation: CASSNSPGEKLFF. The chain carries TRBV5-1 and TRBJ1-4; D unresolved. Germline CDR1 reads SGHRS; CDR2 reads YFSETQ. This CDR3 has 13 residues. Trimming shortened V by 4 bases and J by 7 bases, and 11 bases separated the two germline ends. The complete variable domain, with remaining parts taken from reference TRBV5-1 and TRBJ1-4, reads KAGVTQTPRYLIKTRGQQVTLSCSPISGHRSVSWYQQTPGQGLQFLFEYFSETQRNKGNFPGRFSGRQFSNSRSEMNVSTLELGDSALYLCASSNSPGEKLFFGSGTQLSVL.

As to this clone: One end of the junction does not line up with germline, which may come from a read error. The rearrangement links TRBV28 to TRBJ2-2, with D possibly being TRBD2 (6 bases). The germline gives CDR1 MDHEN, CDR2 SYDVKM. This CDR3 has 18 residues. For the CDR3, the DNA is TGTGCCAGCAGTTTAAGCCCCGGACTATCTCCTAACATCGGGGAGCTGTTTTTT. Amino acid sequence: CASSLSPGLSPNIGELFF.

The chain carries TRBV12-5 and TRBJ2-3; 7 bases agree with TRBD1. V was pared by 0 bases and J by 3 bases, with 3 bases of the junction left unmatched. The CDR3 runs to 15 residues. Germline V gene data show CDR1 as LGHNT and CDR2 as FRNRAP. The CDR3 nucleotides read TGTGCTAGTGGTTTGGTCCAGGGGGTAACAGATACGCAGTATTTT. It is translated as CASGLVQGVTDTQYF.

The V gene is TRBV15, the J gene TRBJ1-1; possible D gene TRBD1, 6 bases. Per germline, CDR1 LNHNV and CDR2 YYDKDF (reference sequence). This CDR3 has 16 amino acids. V lost 0 bases and J 5 bases, leaving 16 bases between the germline ends. The CDR3 loop is CATSRDRRGRGTEAFF. The CDR3 region has the DNA TGTGCCACCAGCAGAGATCGGCGGGGGCGGGGGACTGAAGCTTTCTTT.

The chain combines TRBV5-6 with TRBJ2-1; D is ambiguous. The CDR3 has 15 amino acids. V gave up 6 bases and J gave up 1 base, with 14 bases separating them. From germline, CDR1 is SGHDT and CDR2 YYEEEE. The DNA for the CDR3 is TGTGCCAGCACGGGTCCCGACATTTCCTACAATGAGCAGTTCTTC. Its protein is CASTGPDISYNEQFF.

The chain links TRBV18 to TRBJ2-1; 11 positions match TRBD2. The CDR3 has 16 residues. From germline, CDR1 is KGHSH and CDR2 LQKENI. V gave up 3 bases and J gave up 1 base; unmatched junction bases: 2. The DNA for the CDR3 is TGTGCCAGCTCACCTCTAGCGGGGGGATCCTACAATGAGCAGTTCTTC. It codes for CASSPLAGGSYNEQFF. Combining the CDR3 with reference TRBV18 and TRBJ2-1 gives the whole variable domain NAGVMQNPRHLVRRRGQEARLRCSPMKGHSHVYWYRQLPEEGLKFMVYLQKENIIDESGMPKERFSAEFPKEGPSILRIQQVVRGDSAAYFCASSPLAGGSYNEQFFGPGTRLTVL.